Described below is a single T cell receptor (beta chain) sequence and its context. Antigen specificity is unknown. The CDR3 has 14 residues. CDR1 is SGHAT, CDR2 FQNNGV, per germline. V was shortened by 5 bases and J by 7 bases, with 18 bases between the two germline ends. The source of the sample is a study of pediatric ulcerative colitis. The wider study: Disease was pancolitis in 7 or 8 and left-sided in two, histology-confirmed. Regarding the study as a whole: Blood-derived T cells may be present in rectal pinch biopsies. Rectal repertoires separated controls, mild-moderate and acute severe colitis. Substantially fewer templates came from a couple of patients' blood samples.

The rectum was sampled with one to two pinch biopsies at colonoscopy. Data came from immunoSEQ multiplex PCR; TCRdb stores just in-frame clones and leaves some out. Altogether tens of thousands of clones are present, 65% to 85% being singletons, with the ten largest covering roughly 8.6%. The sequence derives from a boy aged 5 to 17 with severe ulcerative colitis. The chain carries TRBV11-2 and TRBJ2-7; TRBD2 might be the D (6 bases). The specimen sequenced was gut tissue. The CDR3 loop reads CASSRITDGGEQYF. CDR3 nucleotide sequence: TGTGCCAGCAGCCGCATCACGGACGGAGGGGAGCAGTACTTC.